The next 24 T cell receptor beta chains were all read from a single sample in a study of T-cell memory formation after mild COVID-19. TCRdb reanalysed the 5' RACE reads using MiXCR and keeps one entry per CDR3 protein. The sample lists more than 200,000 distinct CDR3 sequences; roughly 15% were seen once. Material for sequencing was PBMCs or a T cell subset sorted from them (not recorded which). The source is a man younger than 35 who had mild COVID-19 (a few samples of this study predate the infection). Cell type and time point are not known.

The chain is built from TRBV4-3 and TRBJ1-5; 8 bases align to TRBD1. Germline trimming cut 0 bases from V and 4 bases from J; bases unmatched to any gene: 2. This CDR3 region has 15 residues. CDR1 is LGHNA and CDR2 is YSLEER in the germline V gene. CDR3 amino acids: CASSQERTGNQPQHF. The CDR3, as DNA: TGCGCCAGCAGCCAAGAACGGACAGGGAATCAGCCCCAGCATTTT.

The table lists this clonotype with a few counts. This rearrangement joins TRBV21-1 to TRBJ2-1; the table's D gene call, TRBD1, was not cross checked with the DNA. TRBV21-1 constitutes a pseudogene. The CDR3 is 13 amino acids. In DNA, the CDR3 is TGTGCCAGGACAGGGGGCCCTTACAATGAGCAGTTCTTC. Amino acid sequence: CARTGGPYNEQFF.

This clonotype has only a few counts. For the CDR3, the DNA is TGCGCCAGCAGCCCGGCCCTTGAGGGAGAAAAACTGTTTTTT. Translated: CASSPALEGEKLFF. The V gene is TRBV5-1, the J gene TRBJ1-4; D not resolved. The CDR3 covers 14 residues. The V gene's germline CDR1 is SGHRS and CDR2 YFSETQ. Trimming left V 4 bases short and J 8 bases short, with 15 bases between.

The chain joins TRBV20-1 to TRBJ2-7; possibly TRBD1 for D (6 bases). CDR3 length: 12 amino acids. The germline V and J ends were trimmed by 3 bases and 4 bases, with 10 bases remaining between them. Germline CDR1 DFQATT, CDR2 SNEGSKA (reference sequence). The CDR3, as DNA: TGCAGTGCTAGGACAGGATCTTACGAGCAGTACTTC. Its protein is CSARTGSYEQYF.

Here the CDR3 DNA reads TGTGCCAGCAGTAGATTCCTACGTTCTGATCAGCCCCAGCATTTT. Translation gives CASSRFLRSDQPQHF. The rearrangement links TRBV12-3 or TRBV12-4 to TRBJ1-5; D uncertain. The CDR3 is 15 residues long. V was pared by 5 bases and J by 5 bases, with 16 bases between.

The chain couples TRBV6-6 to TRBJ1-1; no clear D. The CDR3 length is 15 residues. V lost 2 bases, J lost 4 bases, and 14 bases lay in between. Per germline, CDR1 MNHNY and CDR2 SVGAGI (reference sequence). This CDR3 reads CASSYPITSPTEAFF. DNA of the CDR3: TGTGCCAGCAGTTACCCCATAACTAGCCCCACTGAAGCTTTCTTT.

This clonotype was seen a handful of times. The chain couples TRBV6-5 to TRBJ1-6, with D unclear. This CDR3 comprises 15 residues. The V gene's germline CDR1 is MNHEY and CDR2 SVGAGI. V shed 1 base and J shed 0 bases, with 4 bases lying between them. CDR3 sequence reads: CASSYWSSYNSPLHF. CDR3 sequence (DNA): TGTGCCAGCAGTTACTGGTCCTCCTATAATTCACCCCTCCACTTT.

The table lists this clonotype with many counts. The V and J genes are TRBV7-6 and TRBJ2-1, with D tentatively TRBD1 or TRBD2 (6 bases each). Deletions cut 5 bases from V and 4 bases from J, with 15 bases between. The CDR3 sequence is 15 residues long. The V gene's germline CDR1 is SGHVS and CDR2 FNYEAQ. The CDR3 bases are TGTGCCAGCAGCCCCGTGGGGGGCCGATACAATGAGCAGTTCTTC. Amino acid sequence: CASSPVGGRYNEQFF.

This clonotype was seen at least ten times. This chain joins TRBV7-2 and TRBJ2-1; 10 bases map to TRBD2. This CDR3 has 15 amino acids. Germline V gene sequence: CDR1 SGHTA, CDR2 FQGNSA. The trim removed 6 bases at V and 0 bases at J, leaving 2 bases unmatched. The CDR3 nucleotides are TGTGCCAGCAGACCTAGCGGGAGCTCCTACAATGAGCAGTTCTTC. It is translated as CASRPSGSSYNEQFF.

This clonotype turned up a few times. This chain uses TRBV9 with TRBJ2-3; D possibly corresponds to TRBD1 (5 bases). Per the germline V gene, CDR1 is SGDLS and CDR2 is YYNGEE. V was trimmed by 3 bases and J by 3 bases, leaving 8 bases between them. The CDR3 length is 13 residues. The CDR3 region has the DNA TGTGCCAGCAGCGCAAGACAGACAGATACGCAGTATTTT. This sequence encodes CASSARQTDTQYF. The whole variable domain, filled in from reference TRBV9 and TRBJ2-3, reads DSGVTQTPKHLITATGQRVTLRCSPRSGDLSVYWYQQSLDQGLQFLIQYYNGEERAKGNILERFSAQQFPDLHSELNLSSLELGDSALYFCASSARQTDTQYFGPGTRLTVL.

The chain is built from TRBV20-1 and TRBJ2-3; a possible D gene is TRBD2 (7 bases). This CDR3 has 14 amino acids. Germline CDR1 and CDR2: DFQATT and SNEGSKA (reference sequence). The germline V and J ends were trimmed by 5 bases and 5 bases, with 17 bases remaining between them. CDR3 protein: CSAFRGAGGDTQYF. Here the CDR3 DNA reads TGCAGTGCTTTCCGGGGGGCCGGGGGAGATACGCAGTATTTT.

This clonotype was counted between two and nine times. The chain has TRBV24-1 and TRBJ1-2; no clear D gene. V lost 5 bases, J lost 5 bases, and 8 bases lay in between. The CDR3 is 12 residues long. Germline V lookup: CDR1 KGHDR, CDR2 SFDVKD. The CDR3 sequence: CATSAEGYGYTF. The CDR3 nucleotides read TGTGCCACCAGTGCTGAGGGTTATGGCTACACCTTC.

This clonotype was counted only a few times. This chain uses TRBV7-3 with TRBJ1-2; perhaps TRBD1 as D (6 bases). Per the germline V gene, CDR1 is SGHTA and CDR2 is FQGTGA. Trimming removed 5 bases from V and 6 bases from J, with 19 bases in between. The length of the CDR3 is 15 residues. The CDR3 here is CASSLRGAAPHGYTF. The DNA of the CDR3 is TGTGCCAGCAGCCTACGGGGGGCCGCCCCCCATGGCTACACCTTC.

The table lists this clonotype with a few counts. CDR3 coding DNA: TGTGCCAGCAGCCGGACCGGGACAGGGGGTCACACAGATACGCAGTATTTT. It is translated as CASSRTGTGGHTDTQYF. This chain links TRBV7-2 with TRBJ2-3, with 11 nucleotides matching TRBD1. V lost 5 bases to trimming and J lost 2 bases; unmatched junction nucleotides: 9. The CDR3 is 17 amino acids. Germline CDR1 is SGHTA and CDR2 is FQGNSA.

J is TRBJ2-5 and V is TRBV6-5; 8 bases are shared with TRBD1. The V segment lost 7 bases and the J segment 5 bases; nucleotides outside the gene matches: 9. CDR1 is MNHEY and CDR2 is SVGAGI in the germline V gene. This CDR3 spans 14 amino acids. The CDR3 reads CASTRTGSGETQYF. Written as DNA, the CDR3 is TGTGCCAGCACCAGGACAGGGTCCGGGGAGACCCAGTACTTC.

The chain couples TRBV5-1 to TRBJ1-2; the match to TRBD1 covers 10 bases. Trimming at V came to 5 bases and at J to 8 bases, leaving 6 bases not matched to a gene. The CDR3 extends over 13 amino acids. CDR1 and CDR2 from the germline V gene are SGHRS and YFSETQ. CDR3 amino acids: CASRDRGRGGYTF. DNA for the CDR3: TGCGCCAGCAGAGACAGGGGGCGCGGAGGCTACACCTTC.

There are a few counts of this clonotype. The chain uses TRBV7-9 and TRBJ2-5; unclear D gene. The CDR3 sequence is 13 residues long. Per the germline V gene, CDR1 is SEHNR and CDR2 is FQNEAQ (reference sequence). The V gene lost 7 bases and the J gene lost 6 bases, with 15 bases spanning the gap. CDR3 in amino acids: CASTPDRLKTQYF. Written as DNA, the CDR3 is TGTGCCAGCACCCCGGACCGTCTAAAGACCCAGTACTTC.

The CDR3 spells CASSYLVGQGAETQYF. In nucleotides, the CDR3 is TGTGCCAGCAGTTACCTCGTGGGACAGGGGGCTGAGACCCAGTACTTC. V and J are TRBV6-2 or TRBV6-3 and TRBJ2-5, with 12 bases matching TRBD1. Trimming at V came to 2 bases and at J to 5 bases, leaving 6 bases not matched to a gene. Per the germline V gene, CDR1 is MNHEY and CDR2 is SVGEGT. This CDR3 spans 16 amino acids.

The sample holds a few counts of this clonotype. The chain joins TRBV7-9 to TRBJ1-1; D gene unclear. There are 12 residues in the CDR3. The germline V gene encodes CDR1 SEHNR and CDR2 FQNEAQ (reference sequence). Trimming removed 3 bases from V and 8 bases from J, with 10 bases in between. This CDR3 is CASSFWVSEAFF. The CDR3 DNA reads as TGTGCCAGCAGCTTCTGGGTCTCGGAAGCTTTCTTT.

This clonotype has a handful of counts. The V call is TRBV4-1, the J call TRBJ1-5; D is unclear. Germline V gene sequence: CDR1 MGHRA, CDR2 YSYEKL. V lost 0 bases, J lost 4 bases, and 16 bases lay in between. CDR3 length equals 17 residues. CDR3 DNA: TGCGCCAGCAGCCAAGATGTGGTCGGAGTTATGAATCAGCCCCAGCATTTT. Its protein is CASSQDVVGVMNQPQHF.

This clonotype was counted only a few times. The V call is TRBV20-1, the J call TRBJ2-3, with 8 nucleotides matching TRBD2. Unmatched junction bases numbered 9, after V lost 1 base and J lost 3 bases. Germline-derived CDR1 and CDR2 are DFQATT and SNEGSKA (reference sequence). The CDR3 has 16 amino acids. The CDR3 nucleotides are TGCAGTGCTAGAGCCCGGGGGGGAGTTAGGACAGATACGCAGTATTTT. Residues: CSARARGGVRTDTQYF.

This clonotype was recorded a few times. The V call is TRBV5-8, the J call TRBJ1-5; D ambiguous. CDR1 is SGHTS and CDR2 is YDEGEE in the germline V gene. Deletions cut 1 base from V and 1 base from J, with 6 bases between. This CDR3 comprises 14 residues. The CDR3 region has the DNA TGTGCCAGCAGCTTGTACACCAGCAATCAGCCCCAGCATTTT. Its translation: CASSLYTSNQPQHF.

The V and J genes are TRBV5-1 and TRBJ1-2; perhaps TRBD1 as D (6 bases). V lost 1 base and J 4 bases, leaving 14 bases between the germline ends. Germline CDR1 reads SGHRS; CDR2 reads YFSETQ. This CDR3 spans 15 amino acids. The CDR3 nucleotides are TGCGCCAGCAGCTTGTCAGCAGGGGTCGGCTATGGCTACACCTTC. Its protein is CASSLSAGVGYGYTF.

The CDR3 nucleotides read TGCGCCAGCAGCTTAGGTCCGGGAGGAGGGAACACTGAAGCTTTCTTT. The encoded protein is CASSLGPGGGNTEAFF. The chain is built from TRBV5-1 and TRBJ1-1; no definite D call. The CDR3 is 16 amino acids. In germline, CDR1 is SGHRS, CDR2 YFSETQ. Trimming cost V 2 bases and J 1 base, with 15 bases left between them.